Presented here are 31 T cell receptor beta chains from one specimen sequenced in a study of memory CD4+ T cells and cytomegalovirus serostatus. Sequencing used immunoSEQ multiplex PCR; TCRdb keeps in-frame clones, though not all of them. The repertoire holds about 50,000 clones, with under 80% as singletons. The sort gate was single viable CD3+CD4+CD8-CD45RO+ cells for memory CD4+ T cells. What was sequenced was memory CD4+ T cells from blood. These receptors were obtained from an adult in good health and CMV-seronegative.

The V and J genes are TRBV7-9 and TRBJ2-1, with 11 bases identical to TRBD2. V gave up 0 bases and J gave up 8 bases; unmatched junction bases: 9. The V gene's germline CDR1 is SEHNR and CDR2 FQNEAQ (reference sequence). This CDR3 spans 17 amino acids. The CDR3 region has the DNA TGTGCCAGCAGCTTAGCCCTTACTAGCGGGAGTTTTGATGAGCAGTTCTTC. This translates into CASSLALTSGSFDEQFF.

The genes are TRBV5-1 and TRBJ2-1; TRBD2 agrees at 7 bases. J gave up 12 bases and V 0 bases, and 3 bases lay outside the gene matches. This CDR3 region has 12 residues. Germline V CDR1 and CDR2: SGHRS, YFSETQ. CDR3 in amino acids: CASSLGREWQFF. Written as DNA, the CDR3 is TGCGCCAGCAGCTTGGGGCGGGAGTGGCAGTTCTTC.

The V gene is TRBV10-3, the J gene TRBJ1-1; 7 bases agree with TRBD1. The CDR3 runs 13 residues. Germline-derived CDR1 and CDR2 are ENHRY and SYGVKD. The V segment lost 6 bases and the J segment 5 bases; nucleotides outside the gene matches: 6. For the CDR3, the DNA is TGTGCCATCAGGGACAGGACGGGGACTGAAGCTTTCTTT. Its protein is CAIRDRTGTEAFF.

CDR3 residues: CSVGVGGTATNEKLFF. As DNA, the CDR3 is TGCAGCGTTGGCGTCGGCGGTACTGCAACTAATGAAAAACTGTTTTTT. The chain employs TRBV29-1 and TRBJ1-4, with D uncertain. Trimming shortened V by 4 bases and J by 0 bases, and 15 bases separated the two germline ends. The V gene's germline CDR1 is SQVTM and CDR2 ANQGSEA. The CDR3 sequence is 16 residues long.

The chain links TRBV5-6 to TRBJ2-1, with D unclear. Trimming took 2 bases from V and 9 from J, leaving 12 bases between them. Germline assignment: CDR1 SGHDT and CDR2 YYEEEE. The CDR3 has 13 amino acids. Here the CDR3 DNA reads TGTGCCAGCAGCTTTGAAAGGGTGAGTGAGCAGTTCTTC. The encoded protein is CASSFERVSEQFF.

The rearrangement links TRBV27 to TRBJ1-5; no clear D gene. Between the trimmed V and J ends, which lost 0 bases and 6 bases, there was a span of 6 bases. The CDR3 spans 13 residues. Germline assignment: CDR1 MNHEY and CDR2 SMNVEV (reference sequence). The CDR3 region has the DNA TGTGCCAGCAGTTTATCGGGTTCTCAGCCCCAGCATTTT. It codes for CASSLSGSQPQHF.

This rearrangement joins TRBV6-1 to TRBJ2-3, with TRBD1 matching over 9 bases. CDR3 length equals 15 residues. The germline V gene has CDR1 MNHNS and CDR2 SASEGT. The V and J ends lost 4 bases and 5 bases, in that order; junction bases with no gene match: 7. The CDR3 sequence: CASSVAGTGLDTQYF. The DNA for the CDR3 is TGTGCCAGCAGTGTAGCCGGGACAGGGCTAGATACGCAGTATTTT.

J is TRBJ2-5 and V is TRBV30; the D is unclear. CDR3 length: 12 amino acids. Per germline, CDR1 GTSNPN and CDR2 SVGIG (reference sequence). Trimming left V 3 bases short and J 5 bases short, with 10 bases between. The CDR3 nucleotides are TGTGCCTGGAGCACCTACCGCGAGACCCAGTACTTC. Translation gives CAWSTYRETQYF. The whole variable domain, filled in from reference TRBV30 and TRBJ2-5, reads SQTIHQWPATLVQPVGSPLSLECTVEGTSNPNLYWYRQAAGRGLQLLFYSVGIGQISSEVPQNLSASRPQDRQFILSSKKLLLSDSGFYLCAWSTYRETQYFGPGTRLLVL.

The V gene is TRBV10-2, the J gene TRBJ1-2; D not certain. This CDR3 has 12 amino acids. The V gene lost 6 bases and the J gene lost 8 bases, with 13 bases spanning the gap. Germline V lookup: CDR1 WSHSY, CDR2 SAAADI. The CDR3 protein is CASRAGFWGYTF. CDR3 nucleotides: TGCGCCAGCAGGGCGGGGTTTTGGGGCTACACCTTC.

CDR3 region: CASSLSRGGETQYF. CDR3 DNA: TGTGCCAGCAGTTTATCCCGGGGAGGGGAGACCCAGTACTTC. The rearrangement joins TRBV27 to TRBJ2-5; 7 nucleotides line up with TRBD2. CDR3 size: 14 residues. The germline V gene has CDR1 MNHEY and CDR2 SMNVEV (reference sequence). The ends lost 0 bases at V and 5 bases at J; junction bases unmatched: 3.

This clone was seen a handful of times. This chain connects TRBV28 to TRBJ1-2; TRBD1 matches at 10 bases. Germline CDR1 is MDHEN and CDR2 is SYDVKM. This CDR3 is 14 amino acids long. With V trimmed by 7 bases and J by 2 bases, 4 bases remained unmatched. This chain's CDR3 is CASNPTGGNYGYTF. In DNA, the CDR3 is TGTGCCAGCAATCCGACAGGGGGCAACTATGGCTACACCTTC.

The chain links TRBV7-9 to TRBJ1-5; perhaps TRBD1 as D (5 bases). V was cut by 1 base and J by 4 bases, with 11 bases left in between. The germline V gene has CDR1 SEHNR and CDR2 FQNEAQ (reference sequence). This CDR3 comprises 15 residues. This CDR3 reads CASSLGDRGNQPQHF. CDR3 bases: TGTGCCAGCAGCTTAGGGGACCGAGGGAATCAGCCCCAGCATTTT.

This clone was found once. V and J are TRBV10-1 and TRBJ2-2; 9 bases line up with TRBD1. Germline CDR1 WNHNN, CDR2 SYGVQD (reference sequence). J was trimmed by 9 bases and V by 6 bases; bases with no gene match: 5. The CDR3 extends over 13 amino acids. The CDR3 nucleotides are TGCGCCAGCAGCGGACAGGGGACTAGGGAGCTGTTTTTT. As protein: CASSGQGTRELFF.

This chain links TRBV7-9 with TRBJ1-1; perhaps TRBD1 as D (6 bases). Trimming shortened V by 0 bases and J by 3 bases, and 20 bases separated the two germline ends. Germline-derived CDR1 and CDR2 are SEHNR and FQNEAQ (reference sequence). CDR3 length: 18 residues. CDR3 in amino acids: CASSLAPLAGARDTEAFF. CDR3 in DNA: TGTGCCAGCAGCTTAGCGCCGTTGGCAGGGGCCCGGGACACTGAAGCTTTCTTT.

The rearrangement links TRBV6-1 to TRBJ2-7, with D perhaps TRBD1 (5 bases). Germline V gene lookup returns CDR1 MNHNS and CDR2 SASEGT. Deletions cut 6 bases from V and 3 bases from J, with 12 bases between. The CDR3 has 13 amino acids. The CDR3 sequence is CASRRQDNYEQYF. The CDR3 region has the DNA TGTGCCAGCAGACGGCAGGACAACTACGAGCAGTACTTC.

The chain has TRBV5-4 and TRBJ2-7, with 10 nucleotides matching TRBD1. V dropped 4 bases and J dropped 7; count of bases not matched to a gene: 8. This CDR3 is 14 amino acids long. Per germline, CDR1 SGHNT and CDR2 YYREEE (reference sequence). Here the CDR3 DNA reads TGTGCCAGCAGCCCGGGGACAGGGGCGGGTGAGCAGTACTTC. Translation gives CASSPGTGAGEQYF.

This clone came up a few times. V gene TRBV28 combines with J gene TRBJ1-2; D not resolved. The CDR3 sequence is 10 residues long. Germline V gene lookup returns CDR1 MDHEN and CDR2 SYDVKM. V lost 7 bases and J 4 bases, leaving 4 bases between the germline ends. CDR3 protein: CASNSYGYTF. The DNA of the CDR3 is TGTGCCAGCAACAGCTATGGCTACACCTTC.

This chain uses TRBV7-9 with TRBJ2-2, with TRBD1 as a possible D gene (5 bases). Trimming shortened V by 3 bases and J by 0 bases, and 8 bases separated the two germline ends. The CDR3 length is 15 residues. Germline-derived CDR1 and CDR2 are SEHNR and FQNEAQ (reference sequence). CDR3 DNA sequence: TGTGCCAGCAGCTTCTCAGGGCCGAACACCGGGGAGCTGTTTTTT. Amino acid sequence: CASSFSGPNTGELFF.

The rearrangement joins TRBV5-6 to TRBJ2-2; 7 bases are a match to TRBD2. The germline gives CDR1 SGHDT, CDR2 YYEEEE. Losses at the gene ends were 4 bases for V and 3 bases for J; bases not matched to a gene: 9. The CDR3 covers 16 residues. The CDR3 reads CASSPAEAGYTGELFF. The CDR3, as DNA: TGTGCCAGCAGCCCAGCTGAAGCGGGGTACACCGGGGAGCTGTTTTTT.

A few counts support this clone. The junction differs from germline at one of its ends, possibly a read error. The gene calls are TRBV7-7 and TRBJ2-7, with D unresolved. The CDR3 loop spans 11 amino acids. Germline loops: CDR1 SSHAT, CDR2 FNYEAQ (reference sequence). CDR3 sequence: CASSSPYEQYF. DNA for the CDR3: TGTGCTAGCAGCTCCCCCTACGAGCAGTACTTC.

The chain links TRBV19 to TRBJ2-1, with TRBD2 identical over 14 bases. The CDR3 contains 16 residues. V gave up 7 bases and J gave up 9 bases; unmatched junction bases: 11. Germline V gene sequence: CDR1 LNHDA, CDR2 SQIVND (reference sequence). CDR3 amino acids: CASNPPGLAGDGEQFF. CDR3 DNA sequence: TGTGCCAGTAACCCTCCGGGACTAGCGGGAGACGGTGAGCAGTTCTTC.

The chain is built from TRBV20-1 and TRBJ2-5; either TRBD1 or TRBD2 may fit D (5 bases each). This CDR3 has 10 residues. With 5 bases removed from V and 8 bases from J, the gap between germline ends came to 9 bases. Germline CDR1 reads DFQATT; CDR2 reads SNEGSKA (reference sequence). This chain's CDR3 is CSAGTETQYF. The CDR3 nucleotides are TGCAGTGCTGGGACGGAAACCCAGTACTTC.

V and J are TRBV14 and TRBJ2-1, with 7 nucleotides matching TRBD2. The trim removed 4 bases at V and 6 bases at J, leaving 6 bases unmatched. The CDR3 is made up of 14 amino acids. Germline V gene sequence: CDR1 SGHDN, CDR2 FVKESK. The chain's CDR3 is CASSRTSDGNEQFF. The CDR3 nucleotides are TGTGCCAGCAGCCGAACTAGCGATGGCAATGAGCAGTTCTTC.

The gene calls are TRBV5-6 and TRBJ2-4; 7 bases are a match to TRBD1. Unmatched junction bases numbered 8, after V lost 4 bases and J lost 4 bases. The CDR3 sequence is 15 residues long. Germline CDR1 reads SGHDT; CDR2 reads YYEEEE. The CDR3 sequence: CASSRWTGPKNIQYF. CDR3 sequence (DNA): TGTGCCAGCAGCAGGTGGACAGGTCCGAAAAACATTCAGTACTTC.

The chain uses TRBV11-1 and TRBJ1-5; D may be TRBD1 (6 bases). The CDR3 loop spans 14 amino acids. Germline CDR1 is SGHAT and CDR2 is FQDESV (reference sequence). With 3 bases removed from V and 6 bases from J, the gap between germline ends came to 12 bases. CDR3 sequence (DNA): TGTGCCAGCAGCTTGTCAGGGGCGGGTCAGCCCCAGCATTTT. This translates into CASSLSGAGQPQHF.

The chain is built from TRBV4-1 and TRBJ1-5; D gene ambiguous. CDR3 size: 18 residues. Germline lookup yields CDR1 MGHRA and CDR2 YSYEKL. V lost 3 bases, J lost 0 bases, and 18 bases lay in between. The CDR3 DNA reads TGCGCCAGCAGCCAGTTCCACCCCATCGGCTATAGCAATCAGCCCCAGCATTTT. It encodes CASSQFHPIGYSNQPQHF.

CDR3 loop: CATRPRRESNYTF. CDR3 coding DNA: TGTGCCACCAGGCCTAGGAGGGAGAGTAACTACACCTTC. This chain uses TRBV7-9 with TRBJ1-2; D is ambiguous. V lost 10 bases and J lost 10, with 22 bases in between. The CDR3 is 13 residues long. The germline gives CDR1 SEHNR, CDR2 FQNEAQ (reference sequence).

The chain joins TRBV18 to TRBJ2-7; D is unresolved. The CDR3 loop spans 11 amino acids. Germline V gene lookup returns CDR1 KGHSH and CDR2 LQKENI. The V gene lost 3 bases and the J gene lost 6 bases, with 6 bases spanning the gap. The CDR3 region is CASSPGSEQYF. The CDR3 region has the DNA TGTGCCAGCTCACCGGGAAGCGAGCAGTACTTC.

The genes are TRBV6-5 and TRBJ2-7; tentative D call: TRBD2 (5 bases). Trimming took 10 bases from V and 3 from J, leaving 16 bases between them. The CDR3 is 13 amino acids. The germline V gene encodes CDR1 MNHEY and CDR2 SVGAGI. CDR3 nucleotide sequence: TGTGCCACCCGCCGTATCGGGAACTACGAGCAGTACTTC. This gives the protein CATRRIGNYEQYF.

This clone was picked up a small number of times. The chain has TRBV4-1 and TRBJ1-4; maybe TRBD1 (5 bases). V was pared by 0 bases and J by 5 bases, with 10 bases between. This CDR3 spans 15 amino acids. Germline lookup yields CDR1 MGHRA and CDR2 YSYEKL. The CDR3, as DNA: TGCGCCAGCAGCCAAGATGGGGACTGGAATGAAAAACTGTTTTTT. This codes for CASSQDGDWNEKLFF.

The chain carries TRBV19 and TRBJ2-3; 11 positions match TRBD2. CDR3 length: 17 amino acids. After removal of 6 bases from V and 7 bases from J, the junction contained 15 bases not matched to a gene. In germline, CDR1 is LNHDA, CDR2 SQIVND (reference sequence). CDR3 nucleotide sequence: TGTGCCAGTAGCATACAATCCGGGACTAGCGGCCAACATACGCAGTATTTT. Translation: CASSIQSGTSGQHTQYF.